The text below deals with one T cell receptor (beta chain). Its cognate antigen has yet to be identified. Per-base quality was not reported, and no clone a single base away is much larger than it. These data are taken from a study of blood T cell repertoires in COVID-19 (dated by TCRdb to about 2020). With regard to the full study: The collaborator samples originated in the United States, Italy and Spain and spanned the acute and convalescent phases of COVID-19. The prospective study material was composed of cDNA or gDNA derived from T cells, B-cell-depleted T cells, or PBMCs. The dataset comprised deeply sampled blood TCRbeta repertoires from subjects exposed to, actively infected with, or recovered from COVID-19. The repertoires were made available in a free public database intended to serve as a resource for research on the immune response to SARS-CoV-2. Samples were obtained from the ongoing ImmuneRACE study (first 160 participants) and from 1,200 or so subjects provided by 6 global collaborators. Nearly every sample came with metadata listing a de-identified subject ID, COVID-19 status, age in years and sex. HLA class I and class II types, where available, came from metadata supplied by the sample provider rather than from assay-based typing.

Findings and caveats that apply to the study as a whole: Clinical and demographic metadata were provided uncurated, with the amount varying by source and participant.

Whole blood was collected in K2EDTA tubes by collaborating institutions according to the institutions' own protocols. For TCRbeta analysis, collaborators shipped samples as frozen whole blood, isolated PBMCs, or DNA extracted from either of those sample types. The CDR3 runs 16 residues from the cysteine to the phenylalanine. Of all the DNA, just the CDR3 is kept, 48 bases in frame from base 1. TCRbeta CDR3 regions were amplified from genomic DNA by means of the immunoSEQ Assay, a bias-controlled multiplex PCR. The source study handled its data this way. Nucleated cell counts per sample were estimated from amplification of reference gene primers within the assay. To quantify the absolute abundance of each unique TCRbeta CDR3 rearrangement, sequence reads were collapsed and filtered. Productive Simpson clonality was computed per sample as the square root of Simpson's diversity index over productive rearrangements. The immuneACCESS repertoire file appears here via TCRdb, limited to in-frame rearrangements. These files lack a portion of the clones; in checked studies, under half of the deficit traces to unresolved V genes, and the cause of the others is not known. Clone size and V and J calls were adopted from that table, with D and trimming inferred from the DNA. This sample gives 11,000 to 15,000 clones in total; around 90% of them show up just once. Approximately 5.4% of the sample is in the top ten clones.

The origin of this receptor is a human donor in a cohort sampled during active COVID-19. The receptor chain draws on TRBV7-5 and TRBJ2-4; TRBD2 is the table's D call, not checked against the DNA. TRBV7-5 is a documented pseudogene. Sequencing was done on a sample of peripheral blood. The CDR3 protein sequence reads: CVRSLGLAGNKNIQYF. The DNA sequence reads TGTGTCAGAAGCTTAGGACTAGCGGGTAACAAAAACATTCAGTACTTC.